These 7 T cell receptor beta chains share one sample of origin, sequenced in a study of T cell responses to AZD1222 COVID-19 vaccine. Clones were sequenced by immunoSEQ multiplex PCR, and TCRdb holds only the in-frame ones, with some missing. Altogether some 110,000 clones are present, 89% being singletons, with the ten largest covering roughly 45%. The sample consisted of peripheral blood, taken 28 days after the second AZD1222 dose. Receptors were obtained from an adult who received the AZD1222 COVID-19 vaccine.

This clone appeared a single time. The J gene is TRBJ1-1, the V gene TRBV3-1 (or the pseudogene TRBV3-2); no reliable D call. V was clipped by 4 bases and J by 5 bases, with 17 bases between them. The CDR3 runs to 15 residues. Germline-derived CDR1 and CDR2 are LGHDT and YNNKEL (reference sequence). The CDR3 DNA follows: TGTGCCAGCAGCCCCGTGGGCAGGCTGGAGACTGAAGCTTTCTTT. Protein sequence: CASSPVGRLETEAFF.

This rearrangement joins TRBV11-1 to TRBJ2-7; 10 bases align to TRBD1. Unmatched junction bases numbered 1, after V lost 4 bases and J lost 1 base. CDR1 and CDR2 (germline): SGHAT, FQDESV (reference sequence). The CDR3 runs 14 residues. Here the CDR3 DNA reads TGTGCCAGCAGCTGGACAGGGGGTTCCTACGAGCAGTACTTC. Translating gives CASSWTGGSYEQYF.

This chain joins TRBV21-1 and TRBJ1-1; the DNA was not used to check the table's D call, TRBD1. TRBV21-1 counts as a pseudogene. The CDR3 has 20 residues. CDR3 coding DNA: TGTGCCAGCAGCAGCGGGACAGGGGGCGGAGAACGGGTCGGTGGCACTGAAGCTTTCTTT. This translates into CASSSGTGGGERVGGTEAFF.

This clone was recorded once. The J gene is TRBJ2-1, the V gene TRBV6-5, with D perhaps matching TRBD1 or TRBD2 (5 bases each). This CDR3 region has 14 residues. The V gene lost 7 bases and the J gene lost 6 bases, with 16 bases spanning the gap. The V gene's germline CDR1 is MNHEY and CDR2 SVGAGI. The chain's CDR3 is CASKRTGPFNEQFF. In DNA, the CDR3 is TGTGCCAGCAAACGGACGGGACCCTTCAATGAGCAGTTCTTC.

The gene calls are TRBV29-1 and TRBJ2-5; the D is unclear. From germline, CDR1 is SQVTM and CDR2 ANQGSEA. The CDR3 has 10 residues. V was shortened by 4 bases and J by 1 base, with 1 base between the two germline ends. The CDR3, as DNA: TGCAGCGTTGCCCAAGAGACCCAGTACTTC. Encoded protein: CSVAQETQYF. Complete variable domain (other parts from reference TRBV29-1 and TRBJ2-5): SAVISQKPSRDICQRGTSLTIQCQVDSQVTMMFWYRQQPGQSLTLIATANQGSEATYESGFVIDKFPISRPNLTFSTLTVSNMSPEDSSIYLCSVAQETQYFGPGTRLLVL.

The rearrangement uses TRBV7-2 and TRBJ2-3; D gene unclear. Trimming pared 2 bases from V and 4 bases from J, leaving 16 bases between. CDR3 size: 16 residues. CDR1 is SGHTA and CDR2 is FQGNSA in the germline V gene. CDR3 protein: CASSLMASTWADTQYF. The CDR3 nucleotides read TGTGCCAGCAGCTTAATGGCGTCGACGTGGGCAGATACGCAGTATTTT.

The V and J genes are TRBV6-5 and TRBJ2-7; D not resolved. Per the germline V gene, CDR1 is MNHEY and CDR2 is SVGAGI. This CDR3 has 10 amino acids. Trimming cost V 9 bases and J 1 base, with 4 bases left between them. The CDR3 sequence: CASLSYEQYF. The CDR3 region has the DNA TGTGCCAGTTTATCCTACGAGCAGTACTTC.